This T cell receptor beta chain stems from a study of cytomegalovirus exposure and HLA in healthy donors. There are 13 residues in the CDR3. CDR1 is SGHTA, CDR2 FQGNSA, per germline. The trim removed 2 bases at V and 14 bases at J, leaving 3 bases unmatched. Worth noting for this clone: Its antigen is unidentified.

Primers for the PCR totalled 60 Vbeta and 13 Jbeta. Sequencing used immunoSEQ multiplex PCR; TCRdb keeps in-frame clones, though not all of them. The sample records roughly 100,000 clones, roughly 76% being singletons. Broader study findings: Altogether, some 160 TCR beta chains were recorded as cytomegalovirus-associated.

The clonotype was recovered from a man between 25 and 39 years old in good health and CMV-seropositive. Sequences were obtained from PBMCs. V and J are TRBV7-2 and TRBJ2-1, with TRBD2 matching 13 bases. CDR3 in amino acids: CASSLRLAGGKFF. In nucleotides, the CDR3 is TGTGCCAGCAGCTTAAGACTAGCGGGGGGAAAGTTCTTC.